This T cell receptor (beta chain) came from a study of cytomegalovirus exposure and HLA in healthy donors. Overall study results and limits: TCR beta V- and J-gene trimming, according to a later analysis, was linked to a missense DCLRE1C variant.

This clone was detected only a few times. Antigen: not known. Losses at the gene ends were 10 bases for V and 6 bases for J; bases not matched to a gene: 4. From germline, CDR1 is ENHRY and CDR2 SYGVKD. The CDR3 loop spans 11 amino acids. The PCR ran on 60 Vbeta and 13 Jbeta primers. Method: immunoSEQ multiplex PCR; TCRdb's copy keeps in-frame clones and lacks some. In the table there are some 150,000 clones, around 60% of which are singletons. The receptor's source is a woman aged 55-70 years in good health and CMV-seropositive. Specimen: PBMCs. The chain employs TRBV10-3 and TRBJ1-2, with 8 nucleotides matching TRBD1. This chain's CDR3 is CASGQGDGYTF. CDR3 sequence (DNA): TGTGCCAGTGGACAGGGCGATGGCTACACCTTC.